This T cell receptor (beta chain) stems from a study of blood T cell repertoires in COVID-19 (dated by TCRdb to 2018 to 2020). Context from the whole study: Recovered participants in ImmuneRACE Cohort 3 were defined by two consecutive negative NP/OP PCR tests, clearance by a healthcare professional, or resolution of symptoms. The repertoires were released in a freely available public database intended as a resource for research on the immune response to SARS-CoV-2. Collaborator samples came from the United States, Italy and Spain and covered acute and convalescent phases of COVID-19. Sample metadata almost always included a de-identified subject ID, COVID-19 status, age in years and sex. Samples were obtained from the ongoing ImmuneRACE study (first 160 participants) and from 1,254 subjects provided by 6 global collaborators. Subjects who had been exposed to COVID-19, were actively infected with it, or had recovered from it provided the deeply sampled blood TCRbeta repertoires that made up the dataset. The prospective study material was composed of cDNA or gDNA derived from T cells, B-cell-depleted T cells, or PBMCs. Where available, HLA class I and class II types were taken from metadata supplied by the sample provider and were not determined by assay-based typing. Broader findings and caveats from the paper: The quantity of clinical and demographic metadata differed by source and by participant and was supplied without curation.

Participants in the prospective study were aged roughly 18 to 95 years, lived in 24 United States geographic areas, and enrolled through a virtual design. In the prospective study, participants were assigned to cohorts based on the clinical history participants reported in a screening survey and a study questionnaire. Each participant in the prospective study had whole blood, serum and a nasopharyngeal or oropharyngeal swab collected by mobile phlebotomists. Participants in the prospective study had the option to provide additional blood draws and questionnaires over a roughly two-month period. Prospective study blood samples were shipped either frozen or at room temperature before DNA extraction. As concerns this clone: Its specific antigen is unknown. No base quality values were provided; no much bigger clone lies one nucleotide off.

TCRbeta CDR3 regions were amplified from genomic DNA using the immunoSEQ Assay, a bias-controlled multiplex PCR. On the study's bioinformatics: The number of nucleated cells in each sample was estimated from the amplification of reference gene primers within the assay. To quantify the absolute abundance of each unique TCRbeta CDR3 rearrangement, sequence reads were collapsed and filtered. For each sample, productive Simpson clonality was calculated by taking the square root of Simpson's diversity index across productive rearrangements. Entries here come from immuneACCESS through TCRdb and include only in-frame sequences with V and J called. Some clones fail to appear in such tables; in the studies checked, an unresolved V gene covers under half of the shortfall, and the cause of the remainder is unknown. V and J calls and clone size come straight from that table; D and trimming were deduced from the DNA. This sample has about 210,000 clones in its table, and over 75% of those were observed once. The top ten constitute roughly 7.2% of the sample.

The clonotype comes from a man between 25 and 39 years old in a cohort exposed to, infected with or recovered from COVID-19 (not recorded which). Sequenced: PBMCs or T cells enriched from blood (not recorded which).

CDR3 region: CASSVGTSVVNEQFF. The DNA reads as follows: TGTGCCAGTAGTGTCGGGACTAGCGTTGTCAATGAGCAGTTCTTC. The receptor chain draws on TRBV19 and TRBJ2-1; 10 bases in the junction line up with TRBD2. The cysteine opens and the phenylalanine closes a CDR3 of 15 amino acids. This entry keeps only the CDR3 DNA: 45 bases, framed from base 1. CDR1 and CDR2, looked up from the germline V gene (reference sequence), are LNHDA and SQIVND. Trimmed from V: 5 bases; trimmed from J: 6 bases; junction bases lacking a gene match: 7. The variable domain in full, with residues beyond the CDR3 obtained from the reference TRBV19 and TRBJ2-1 genes, is DGGITQSPKYLFRKEGQNVTLSCEQNLNHDAMYWYRQDPGQGLRLIYYSQIVNDFQKGDIAEGYSVSREKKESFPLTVTSAQKNPTAFYLCASSVGTSVVNEQFFGPGTRLTVL.